Shown below are 25 T cell receptor beta chains from a single sample sequenced in a study of blood T cell repertoires in COVID-19. Produced via immunoSEQ multiplex PCR; TCRdb's table is partial and in-frame only. The sample comprises about 270,000 clones, approximately 90% of which are singletons, and 2.5% to 3% rests with the top ten. The specimen was PBMCs or T cells enriched from blood (not recorded which). All receptors derive from a middle-aged man who had been exposed to COVID-19.

The rearrangement links TRBV4-1 to TRBJ2-7; TRBD2 matches at 11 bases. This CDR3 has 15 amino acids. The trim removed 2 bases at V and 3 bases at J, leaving 3 bases unmatched. Germline V gives CDR1 MGHRA, CDR2 YSYEKL. DNA for the CDR3: TGCGCCAGCAGCCAATATACTAGCGGGAGCTACGAGCAGTACTTC. Translating it yields CASSQYTSGSYEQYF.

The CDR3 nucleotides are TGTGCCAGCAGTTTAGTGCGGACTTCCAATGAGCAGTTCTTC. Protein sequence: CASSLVRTSNEQFF. The genes are TRBV27 and TRBJ2-1; weak D call: TRBD2 (5 bases). This CDR3 contains 14 residues. Germline CDR1 reads MNHEY; CDR2 reads SMNVEV (reference sequence). Trimming pared 2 bases from V and 6 bases from J, leaving 11 bases between.

The table lists this clone with a count of one. CDR3 residues: CASSIGGGGAGEQYF. The DNA of the CDR3 is TGTGCCAGTAGTATAGGTGGAGGGGGCGCCGGCGAGCAGTACTTC. The chain uses TRBV19 and TRBJ2-7; possibly TRBD1 for D (7 bases). Deletions cut 1 base from V and 6 bases from J, with 16 bases between. The CDR3 is made up of 15 amino acids. CDR1 and CDR2 (germline): LNHDA, SQIVND (reference sequence).

The rearrangement uses TRBV19 and TRBJ2-1, with TRBD2 identical over 10 bases. This CDR3 is 15 amino acids long. CDR1 and CDR2 (germline): LNHDA, SQIVND (reference sequence). The V segment lost 3 bases and the J segment 5 bases; nucleotides outside the gene matches: 4. CDR3 sequence (DNA): TGTGCCAGTAGTATGCTAGCGGGAGTAGACAATGAGCAGTTCTTC. As protein: CASSMLAGVDNEQFF.

In its sample, this clone was seen once. V and J are TRBV6-5 and TRBJ1-5; tentative D call: TRBD1 (6 bases). The CDR3 length is 13 residues. Germline values: CDR1 MNHEY, CDR2 SVGAGI. The germline V and J ends were trimmed by 7 bases and 5 bases, with 12 bases remaining between them. The CDR3 sequence: CASTDRSDQPQHF. CDR3 DNA: TGTGCCAGCACCGACAGGTCCGATCAGCCCCAGCATTTT.

The J gene is TRBJ1-5, the V gene TRBV5-5, with 10 bases identical to TRBD1. The CDR3 is 15 amino acids. Germline CDR1 SGHKS, CDR2 YYEKEE (reference sequence). The J segment lost 7 bases and the V segment lost 4 bases, leaving 8 bases of the junction unmatched. The CDR3 bases are TGTGCCAGCAGCCCTGGGACAGGGGATGGCCAGCCCCAGCATTTT. It yields the protein CASSPGTGDGQPQHF.

The chain combines TRBV27 with TRBJ2-3; 11 bases align to TRBD2. V lost 2 bases and J lost 2; bases outside the gene matches: 3. CDR1 and CDR2 from the germline V gene are MNHEY and SMNVEV (reference sequence). The CDR3 totals 16 residues. CDR3 in DNA: TGTGCCAGCAGTTTAGGGACTAGCGGAACCACAGATACGCAGTATTTT. Translation gives CASSLGTSGTTDTQYF.

V usage is TRBV7-2 and J usage is TRBJ2-1, with a tentative D call TRBD2 (6 bases). V was pared by 5 bases and J by 12 bases, with 14 bases between. The CDR3 runs 12 residues. Germline lookup yields CDR1 SGHTA and CDR2 FQGNSA. The CDR3 DNA sequence: TGTGCCAGCAGCCTCGATGTCGGGGGGCAGTTCTTC. It translates to CASSLDVGGQFF.

This clone occurred once. This chain connects TRBV24-1 to TRBJ1-1, with TRBD1 matching over 9 bases. The V and J ends lost 2 bases and 5 bases, in that order; junction bases with no gene match: 8. The CDR3 is made up of 16 amino acids. Germline values: CDR1 KGHDR, CDR2 SFDVKD. The CDR3 here is CATSDSLGTGRTEAFF. DNA of the CDR3: TGTGCCACCAGTGATTCGTTAGGGACAGGGAGGACTGAAGCTTTCTTT.

The chain is built from TRBV6-5 and TRBJ1-1, with a tentative D call TRBD1 (5 bases). The CDR3 extends over 14 amino acids. Germline V gives CDR1 MNHEY, CDR2 SVGAGI. V was trimmed by 4 bases and J by 3 bases, leaving 12 bases between them. The DNA of the CDR3 is TGTGCCAGCAGTTCCCCCAGGGTAGACACTGAAGCTTTCTTT. This sequence encodes CASSSPRVDTEAFF.

This clone appeared once. The genes are TRBV9 and TRBJ2-7; 14 positions match TRBD2. The CDR3 spans 16 residues. The J segment lost 6 bases and the V segment lost 3 bases, leaving 8 bases of the junction unmatched. The germline gives CDR1 SGDLS, CDR2 YYNGEE. The CDR3: CASSEGLAGVRGEQYF. In DNA form, the CDR3 reads TGTGCCAGCAGCGAGGGACTAGCGGGAGTTAGGGGCGAGCAGTACTTC.

V gene TRBV28 combines with J gene TRBJ2-7; 8 bases align to TRBD2. V lost 7 bases and J lost 4; bases outside the gene matches: 9. Germline V CDR1 and CDR2: MDHEN, SYDVKM. The CDR3 spans 14 residues. In nucleotides, the CDR3 is TGTGCCAGCAACCCCCAGGGACTAGGATACGAGCAGTACTTC. It translates to CASNPQGLGYEQYF. Supplemented by reference TRBV28 and TRBJ2-7, the full variable domain reads DVKVTQSSRYLVKRTGEKVFLECVQDMDHENMFWYRQDPGLGLRLIYFSYDVKMKEKGDIPEGYSVSREKKERFSLILESASTNQTSMYLCASNPQGLGYEQYFGPGTRLTVT.

The chain is built from TRBV14 and TRBJ2-1, with a weak D call TRBD2 (5 bases). The CDR3 runs to 13 residues. CDR1 and CDR2 from the germline V gene are SGHDN and FVKESK. The V and J ends lost 4 bases and 6 bases respectively, with 10 bases between them. CDR3 DNA: TGTGCCAGCAGCCTCGGGATTCGCAATGAGCAGTTCTTC. Its protein is CASSLGIRNEQFF.

The genes are TRBV19 and TRBJ2-2; TRBD2 matches at 12 bases. This CDR3 has 19 amino acids. From germline, CDR1 is LNHDA and CDR2 SQIVND (reference sequence). V lost 7 bases to trimming and J lost 3 bases; unmatched junction nucleotides: 15. For the CDR3, the DNA is TGTGCCAGTAACCCAGTGGCTAGCGGGAGGGTAAGGGACACCGGGGAGCTGTTTTTT. Its protein product is CASNPVASGRVRDTGELFF.

CDR3 region: CATSRQFNEKLFF. DNA of the CDR3: TGTGCCACCAGCAGACAGTTTAATGAAAAACTGTTTTTT. V gene TRBV15 combines with J gene TRBJ1-4; the D is unclear. V was pared by 2 bases and J by 4 bases, with 5 bases between. CDR1 and CDR2 from the germline V gene are LNHNV and YYDKDF (reference sequence). CDR3 length equals 13 residues.

J is TRBJ2-6 and V is TRBV4-1, with TRBD1 identical over 10 bases. The CDR3 spans 20 residues. The germline V gene encodes CDR1 MGHRA and CDR2 YSYEKL. Trimming removed 0 bases from V and 4 bases from J; junction bases left unmatched: 12. This CDR3 reads CASSQEGVDRGYSGANVLTF. The CDR3 DNA follows: TGCGCCAGCAGCCAAGAGGGAGTGGACAGGGGGTATTCAGGGGCCAACGTCCTGACTTTC.

V gene TRBV4-3 combines with J gene TRBJ1-3; no firm D call. Germline lookup yields CDR1 LGHNA and CDR2 YSLEER. The ends were cut back, 4 bases at V and 0 bases at J, with 13 bases in the middle. The length of the CDR3 is 16 residues. The CDR3 protein is CASSPSEAISGNTIYF. The CDR3 region has the DNA TGCGCCAGCAGCCCTTCTGAGGCGATCTCTGGAAACACCATATATTTT.

The chain has TRBV27 and TRBJ1-2; tentative D call: TRBD1 (5 bases). Germline CDR1 MNHEY, CDR2 SMNVEV (reference sequence). The CDR3 consists of 16 residues. V gave up 6 bases and J gave up 3 bases, with 20 bases separating them. CDR3 sequence reads: CASSPSGGNRHYGYTF. CDR3 DNA: TGTGCCAGCAGCCCTTCCGGGGGAAACCGACACTATGGCTACACCTTC.

In this sample, this clone turned up a few times. V is TRBV6-1 and J is TRBJ1-1; TRBD1 aligns across 7 bases. Germline CDR1 reads MNHNS; CDR2 reads SASEGT. This CDR3 contains 16 residues. The V gene end was trimmed by 4 bases and the J gene end by 0 bases; junction bases not matched to a gene: 8. For the CDR3, the DNA is TGTGCCAGCAGTGTTCAGGGGGTGGGCCTGAACACTGAAGCTTTCTTT. As protein: CASSVQGVGLNTEAFF.

This chain joins TRBV21-1 and TRBJ2-6; the listed D gene, TRBD1, was not tested against the DNA. TRBV21-1 is termed a pseudogene. The CDR3 is 17 amino acids. In DNA form, the CDR3 reads TGTGCCAGCAGCGCCAAGGACAGGGGCTCTGGGGCCAACGTCCTGACTTTC. The encoded protein is CASSAKDRGSGANVLTF.

The chain joins TRBV24-1 to TRBJ2-7, with D possibly TRBD1 on 5 matching bases. Trimming left V 7 bases short and J 5 bases short, with 17 bases between. The CDR3 loop spans 14 amino acids. The V gene's germline CDR1 is KGHDR and CDR2 SFDVKD. CDR3 loop: CATSDSSRVHEQYF. Here the CDR3 DNA reads TGTGCCACCAGCGATAGCTCCAGGGTCCACGAGCAGTACTTC.

The chain is built from TRBV10-3 and TRBJ2-1, with 12 bases lining up with TRBD2. Per the germline V gene, CDR1 is ENHRY and CDR2 is SYGVKD. Trimming cost V 7 bases and J 0 bases; bases outside gene matches: 4. The CDR3 length is 16 residues. This chain's CDR3 is CAIMTSGSVSYNEQFF. CDR3 coding DNA: TGTGCCATCATGACTAGCGGGAGTGTCTCCTACAATGAGCAGTTCTTC.

The genes are TRBV6-5 and TRBJ2-7; TRBD2 is a possible D gene (6 bases). Trimming pared 0 bases from V and 1 base from J, leaving 10 bases between. The germline CDR1 and CDR2 sequences are MNHEY and SVGAGI. The CDR3 loop spans 15 amino acids. CDR3 loop: CASSYSVAESYEQYF. CDR3 DNA sequence: TGTGCCAGCAGTTACTCCGTAGCGGAGTCCTACGAGCAGTACTTC.

V usage is TRBV30 and J usage is TRBJ1-2; 9 bases agree with TRBD1. The CDR3 totals 14 residues. The V and J ends lost 3 bases and 4 bases, in that order; junction bases with no gene match: 6. Germline V gives CDR1 GTSNPN, CDR2 SVGIG (reference sequence). The CDR3 spells CAWRRQGEGYGYTF. The CDR3 region has the DNA TGTGCCTGGAGGCGACAGGGGGAGGGCTATGGCTACACCTTC.

The V and J genes are TRBV30 and TRBJ2-1; TRBD1 agrees at 9 bases. The germline gives CDR1 GTSNPN, CDR2 SVGIG (reference sequence). The ends lost 2 bases at V and 8 bases at J; junction bases unmatched: 10. The CDR3 extends over 15 amino acids. For the CDR3, the DNA is TGTGCCTGGAGTACCGGGACAGGGTTATACCATGAGCAGTTCTTC. This codes for CAWSTGTGLYHEQFF. The variable domain in full, completed from reference TRBV30 and TRBJ2-1, reads SQTIHQWPATLVQPVGSPLSLECTVEGTSNPNLYWYRQAAGRGLQLLFYSVGIGQISSEVPQNLSASRPQDRQFILSSKKLLLSDSGFYLCAWSTGTGLYHEQFFGPGTRLTVL.